This TCR beta chain derives from a study of blood T cell repertoires in COVID-19. Background on the study: Both acute and convalescent COVID-19 samples were obtained from the United States, Italy and Spain. Sources were T cells, B-cell-depleted T cells, or PBMCs; the material itself was cDNA or gDNA.

CDR3 size: 14 residues. V gave up 7 bases and J gave up 5 bases; unmatched junction bases: 6. The germline CDR1 and CDR2 sequences are MNHEY and SMNVEV (reference sequence). Authors' processing steps: It was from reference gene primer amplification that nucleated cell counts were estimated. Here immunoSEQ multiplex PCR was the method, and the copy in TCRdb shows in-frame clones only, minus some. V and J calls and clone size are copied from that table; D and trimming were computed from the DNA. Counted here are some 250,000 clones, approximately 83% occurring once; the ten biggest clones make up over 3%.

The sample taken for sequencing was peripheral blood. The gene calls are TRBV27 and TRBJ1-5, with TRBD1 matching over 9 bases. This TCR came from a woman in her 30s who had recovered from COVID-19. CDR3: CASKPQGADQPQHF. CDR3 DNA: TGTGCCAGCAAGCCACAGGGGGCGGATCAGCCCCAGCATTTT.